These 30 T cell receptor beta chains were sequenced from one sample in a study of blood T cell repertoires in COVID-19. Libraries were prepared by immunoSEQ multiplex PCR; TCRdb keeps only in-frame clonotypes and omits some of them. The table shows 400,000 to 500,000 clones, with about 88% occurring only once. Specimen: PBMCs or T cells enriched from blood (not recorded which). Receptors originate from a woman aged 18-35 years who had been exposed to COVID-19.

The CDR3 sequence is CASSKARDGQPQHF. DNA for the CDR3: TGTGCCAGCAGCAAAGCCAGGGATGGGCAGCCCCAGCATTTT. J is TRBJ1-5 and V is TRBV21-1; TRBD1, the table's D call, was not compared with the DNA. TRBV21-1 is described as a pseudogene. This CDR3 spans 14 amino acids.

Written as DNA, the CDR3 is TGTGCCAGCAGTCGCGGGGGCGGTCAGCCCCAGCATTTT. This codes for CASSRGGGQPQHF. V is TRBV28 and J is TRBJ1-5; the D gene is possibly TRBD1 (6 bases). Trimming stripped 5 bases from V and 6 bases from J, with 11 bases between. CDR1 is MDHEN and CDR2 is SYDVKM in the germline V gene. The CDR3 loop spans 13 amino acids. Variable domain in full (rest from reference TRBV28 and TRBJ1-5): DVKVTQSSRYLVKRTGEKVFLECVQDMDHENMFWYRQDPGLGLRLIYFSYDVKMKEKGDIPEGYSVSREKKERFSLILESASTNQTSMYLCASSRGGGQPQHFGDGTRLSIL.

The chain couples TRBV5-1 to TRBJ2-1; perhaps TRBD2 as D (7 bases). The CDR3 covers 15 residues. V was clipped by 2 bases and J by 6 bases, with 15 bases between them. Germline values: CDR1 SGHRS, CDR2 YFSETQ. The CDR3 reads CASSLRDGGLNEQFF. The CDR3 region has the DNA TGCGCCAGCAGCTTAAGGGACGGGGGGCTCAATGAGCAGTTCTTC.

The rearrangement uses TRBV18 and TRBJ2-7, with D tentatively TRBD1 (5 bases). The CDR3 loop spans 13 amino acids. Trimming pared 5 bases from V and 5 bases from J, leaving 13 bases between. CDR1 KGHSH and CDR2 LQKENI come from the germline V gene. CDR3 sequence reads: CASSGRRGDEQYF. Here the CDR3 DNA reads TGTGCCAGCTCAGGAAGAAGGGGTGACGAGCAGTACTTC.

The J gene is TRBJ1-4, the V gene TRBV28; 7 bases agree with TRBD1. The length of the CDR3 is 16 residues. J gave up 7 bases and V 7 bases, and 15 bases lay outside the gene matches. In germline, CDR1 is MDHEN, CDR2 SYDVKM. CDR3 DNA: TGTGCCAGCACCGCCGGGACCGGGACAGTCGCTGAAAAACTGTTTTTT. It encodes CASTAGTGTVAEKLFF.

V and J are TRBV13 and TRBJ1-3; TRBD1 agrees at 7 bases. The V gene end was trimmed by 2 bases and the J gene end by 2 bases; junction bases not matched to a gene: 0. The CDR3 consists of 14 residues. CDR1 and CDR2 (germline): PRHDT, FYEKMQ (reference sequence). The CDR3 sequence: CASSLQGAGNTIYF. In DNA form, the CDR3 reads TGTGCCAGCAGCTTACAGGGGGCTGGAAACACCATATATTTT.

The genes are TRBV2 and TRBJ1-1; D is unresolved. This CDR3 is built from 13 residues. V was shortened by 3 bases and J by 5 bases, with 10 bases between the two germline ends. Germline lookup yields CDR1 SNHLY and CDR2 FYNNEI. The CDR3 sequence is CASSDEGLTEAFF. The CDR3 bases are TGTGCCAGCAGTGACGAGGGTCTGACTGAAGCTTTCTTT.

About this clone: Other DNA variants within this sample encode the same CDR3. V is TRBV7-3 and J is TRBJ2-1; 9 bases align to TRBD2. Germline V gene lookup returns CDR1 SGHTA and CDR2 FQGTGA. V gave up 5 bases and J gave up 5 bases; unmatched junction bases: 7. CDR3 length: 15 amino acids. CDR3 nucleotide sequence: TGTGCCAGCAGCCCCTTAGCGGGGGACAACAATGAGCAGTTCTTC. Protein sequence: CASSPLAGDNNEQFF.

The gene calls are TRBV9 and TRBJ1-5; D remains unclear. The germline V gene has CDR1 SGDLS and CDR2 YYNGEE. The CDR3 contains 14 residues. V lost 0 bases, J lost 7 bases, and 11 bases lay in between. The CDR3 region has the DNA TGTGCCAGCAGCGTAGCCCAAACGGGGCAGCCCCAGCATTTT. It is translated as CASSVAQTGQPQHF.

The rearrangement joins TRBV28 to TRBJ2-3, with TRBD2 as a possible D gene (6 bases). Trimming pared 2 bases from V and 3 bases from J, leaving 21 bases between. This CDR3 is built from 18 residues. CDR1 and CDR2 from the germline V gene are MDHEN and SYDVKM. CDR3 amino acids: CASSLRGGSLIGTDTQYF. The CDR3 bases are TGTGCCAGCAGTTTAAGAGGAGGGTCACTCATTGGAACAGATACGCAGTATTTT.

In regard to this clone: One junction end does not reproduce the germline sequence, and a read error may be involved. The chain uses TRBV28 and TRBJ2-7, with D possibly TRBD2 on 6 matching bases. The CDR3 loop spans 12 amino acids. Germline CDR1 and CDR2: MDHEN and SYDVKM. The CDR3, as DNA: TGTGCCAGCAGTTTGGGAGGACCAAGGGGAGACTTC. This sequence encodes CASSLGGPRGDF.

This clone appeared once. The chain recombines TRBV6-2 or TRBV6-3 with TRBJ2-7; D may be TRBD2 (6 bases). Germline assignment: CDR1 MNHEY and CDR2 SVGEGT. The CDR3 length is 16 residues. V was cut by 0 bases and J by 2 bases, with 14 bases left in between. The CDR3 sequence is CASSYSTLAGTYEQYF. The CDR3, as DNA: TGTGCCAGCAGTTACTCGACTCTGGCGGGGACCTACGAGCAGTACTTC.

The CDR3 coding sequence is TGTGCCAGCAGTCGAAAACACAGGGATGAGCAGTTCTTC. Protein sequence: CASSRKHRDEQFF. This chain uses TRBV12-3 or TRBV12-4 with TRBJ2-1, with a tentative D call TRBD1 (6 bases). V was trimmed by 5 bases and J by 8 bases, leaving 13 bases between them. This CDR3 region has 13 residues.

This clone appeared once. The chain couples TRBV7-9 to TRBJ1-2; the D is unclear. Trimming shortened V by 5 bases and J by 4 bases, and 20 bases separated the two germline ends. This CDR3 has 16 residues. Germline V gives CDR1 SEHNR, CDR2 FQNEAQ (reference sequence). For the CDR3, the DNA is TGTGCCAGCAGCCCCTCTGCGGTCGAATCGATCTATGGCTACACCTTC. Protein sequence: CASSPSAVESIYGYTF.

J is TRBJ2-1 and V is TRBV5-1; TRBD2 matches 8 bases. The CDR3 loop spans 17 amino acids. J gave up 4 bases and V 0 bases, and 9 bases lay outside the gene matches. Per germline, CDR1 SGHRS and CDR2 YFSETQ. The CDR3 here is CASSLGLYSGVYNEQFF. As DNA, the CDR3 is TGCGCCAGCAGCTTGGGGCTATATAGCGGGGTGTACAATGAGCAGTTCTTC.

Comments on this clone: This sample includes further DNA sequences coding for the same CDR3. The rearrangement links TRBV9 to TRBJ2-7, with TRBD1 identical over 11 bases. V lost 0 bases, J lost 1 base, and 0 bases stayed unmatched. In germline, CDR1 is SGDLS, CDR2 YYNGEE. The CDR3 extends over 15 amino acids. The CDR3 here is CASSVGDRGSYEQYF. DNA for the CDR3: TGTGCCAGCAGCGTAGGGGACAGGGGGTCCTACGAGCAGTACTTC. The whole variable domain, filled in from reference TRBV9 and TRBJ2-7, reads DSGVTQTPKHLITATGQRVTLRCSPRSGDLSVYWYQQSLDQGLQFLIQYYNGEERAKGNILERFSAQQFPDLHSELNLSSLELGDSALYFCASSVGDRGSYEQYFGPGTRLTVT.

The chain has TRBV11-2 and TRBJ2-7, with 7 bases fitting TRBD1. The CDR3 is made up of 15 amino acids. The junction had 8 bases not matched to a gene; V was cut back by 4 bases and J by 2 bases. Germline V gene data show CDR1 as SGHAT and CDR2 as FQNNGV. The CDR3 DNA follows: TGTGCCAGCAGCTCGATAGAGGGACAGCCCTACGAGCAGTACTTC. The encoded protein is CASSSIEGQPYEQYF. Using reference TRBV11-2 and TRBJ2-7 for the parts outside the CDR3, the full variable domain is EAGVAQSPRYKIIEKRQSVAFWCNPISGHATLYWYQQILGQGPKLLIQFQNNGVVDDSQLPKDRFSAERLKGVDSTLKIQPAKLEDSAVYLCASSSIEGQPYEQYFGPGTRLTVT.

The V and J genes are TRBV28 and TRBJ2-1; 15 bases match TRBD2. Germline CDR1 reads MDHEN; CDR2 reads SYDVKM. The CDR3 is 17 residues long. Trimming cost V 4 bases and J 2 bases; bases outside gene matches: 3. The CDR3 spells CASSSRTSGRAYNEQFF. CDR3 nucleotides: TGTGCCAGCAGTTCGCGGACTAGCGGGAGGGCCTACAATGAGCAGTTCTTC.

The V gene is TRBV6-1, the J gene TRBJ2-1, with 7 bases matching TRBD2. The CDR3 contains 15 residues. V lost 2 bases to trimming and J lost 0 bases; unmatched junction nucleotides: 1. Germline CDR1 and CDR2: MNHNS and SASEGT. CDR3 coding DNA: TGTGCCAGCAGTGAAACGGGGGGCTCCTACAATGAGCAGTTCTTC. It yields the protein CASSETGGSYNEQFF.

The V call is TRBV27, the J call TRBJ2-5; D uncertain. CDR1 is MNHEY, CDR2 SMNVEV, per germline (reference sequence). V was clipped by 5 bases and J by 0 bases, with 13 bases between them. This CDR3 is built from 15 residues. CDR3 nucleotides: TGTGCCAGCAGTCCCCGGCGCGCGGACCAAGAGACCCAGTACTTC. Its protein is CASSPRRADQETQYF.

The CDR3 loop is CASSKLGHPSTDTQYF. The DNA of the CDR3 is TGCGCCAGCAGCAAACTCGGACACCCTAGCACAGATACGCAGTATTTT. The chain combines TRBV4-3 with TRBJ2-3; D may be TRBD1 (5 bases). Germline values: CDR1 LGHNA, CDR2 YSLEER. Trimming cost V 5 bases and J 0 bases, with 15 bases left between them. The CDR3 has 16 residues.

This chain links TRBV3-1 (or the pseudogene TRBV3-2) with TRBJ2-5; D is perhaps TRBD2 (6 bases). Germline V lookup: CDR1 LGHDT, CDR2 YNNKEL (reference sequence). Trimming shortened V by 2 bases and J by 5 bases, and 12 bases separated the two germline ends. The CDR3 consists of 14 residues. Here the CDR3 reads CASSQLREDETQYF. CDR3 in DNA: TGTGCCAGCAGCCAATTAAGGGAGGACGAGACCCAGTACTTC.

The chain employs TRBV19 and TRBJ2-7; D is possibly TRBD2 (6 bases). Germline V gives CDR1 LNHDA, CDR2 SQIVND (reference sequence). The CDR3 has 12 amino acids. V shed 10 bases and J shed 0 bases, with 10 bases lying between them. The DNA of the CDR3 is TGTGCCACGGGGGACGCCTCCTACGAGCAGTACTTC. Protein sequence: CATGDASYEQYF.

The chain links TRBV7-2 to TRBJ1-1; 9 bases line up with TRBD1. Germline CDR1 SGHTA, CDR2 FQGNSA. The junction had 15 bases not matched to a gene; V was cut back by 5 bases and J by 5 bases. The CDR3 consists of 17 residues. CDR3 nucleotide sequence: TGTGCCAGCAGCCCTCGGACAGGGGTTTTCAGCGGAACTGAAGCTTTCTTT. Residues: CASSPRTGVFSGTEAFF.

The gene calls are TRBV7-3 and TRBJ2-1, with D tentatively TRBD1 (5 bases). Germline V gene sequence: CDR1 SGHTA, CDR2 FQGTGA. Trimming pared 2 bases from V and 5 bases from J, leaving 13 bases between. The CDR3 extends over 15 amino acids. The CDR3 loop reads CASSLGSGWNNEQFF. The CDR3 region has the DNA TGTGCCAGCAGCTTAGGTTCAGGGTGGAACAATGAGCAGTTCTTC.

This rearrangement joins TRBV10-3 to TRBJ2-2; D gene unclear. V shed 8 bases and J shed 1 base, with 11 bases lying between them. Germline loops: CDR1 ENHRY, CDR2 SYGVKD. The CDR3 covers 14 residues. CDR3 loop: CAIAPGGNTGELFF. In DNA, the CDR3 is TGTGCCATCGCCCCCGGTGGGAACACCGGGGAGCTGTTTTTT.

The chain has TRBV15 and TRBJ1-6; D is unclear. The germline V gene has CDR1 LNHNV and CDR2 YYDKDF (reference sequence). The ends were cut back, 8 bases at V and 10 bases at J, with 15 bases in the middle. This CDR3 is 13 amino acids long. CDR3 amino acids: CATSRASESPLHF. The CDR3 coding sequence is TGTGCCACCTCGCGGGCATCAGAATCACCCCTCCACTTT.

The gene calls are TRBV7-6 and TRBJ2-3; unclear D gene. Germline CDR1 is SGHVS and CDR2 is FNYEAQ. CDR3 length equals 14 residues. V shed 0 bases and J shed 2 bases, with 6 bases lying between them. In DNA form, the CDR3 reads TGTGCCAGCAGCTTAGCCGGGTCCACAGATACGCAGTATTTT. Its protein is CASSLAGSTDTQYF.

A remark on this clone: Within the sample, other DNA sequences also encode this same CDR3. This rearrangement joins TRBV5-1 to TRBJ2-5, with 7 nucleotides matching TRBD2. Germline assignment: CDR1 SGHRS and CDR2 YFSETQ. This CDR3 region has 13 residues. With V trimmed by 2 bases and J by 4 bases, 2 bases remained unmatched. CDR3 sequence: CASSLGGGETQYF. DNA of the CDR3: TGCGCCAGCAGCTTAGGCGGGGGAGAGACCCAGTACTTC.

V is TRBV12-3 or TRBV12-4 and J is TRBJ2-1; maybe TRBD2 (5 bases). The CDR3 contains 11 residues. V lost 1 base, J lost 10 bases, and 5 bases lay in between. CDR3 protein: CASSLGGEQFF. DNA for the CDR3: TGTGCCAGCAGTTTAGGAGGGGAGCAGTTCTTC.